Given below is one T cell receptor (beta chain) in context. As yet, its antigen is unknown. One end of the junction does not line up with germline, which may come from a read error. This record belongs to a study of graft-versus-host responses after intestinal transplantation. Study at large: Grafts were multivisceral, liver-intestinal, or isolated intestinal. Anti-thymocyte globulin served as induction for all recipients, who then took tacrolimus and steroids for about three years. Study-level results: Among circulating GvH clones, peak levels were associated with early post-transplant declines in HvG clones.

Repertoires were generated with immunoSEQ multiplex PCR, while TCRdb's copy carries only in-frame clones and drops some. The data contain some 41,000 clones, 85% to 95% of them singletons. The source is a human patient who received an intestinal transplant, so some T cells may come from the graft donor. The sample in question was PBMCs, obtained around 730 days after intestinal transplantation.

This CDR3 reads CASSLLSSAGPDF. CDR3 sequence (DNA): TGTGCCAGCAGCTTACTATCGTCGGCCGGGCCGGATTTT. The V call is TRBV7-2, the J call TRBJ2-3; D remains ambiguous. CDR1 SGHTA and CDR2 FQGNSA come from the germline V gene. This CDR3 region has 13 residues.